The rows below give T cell receptor beta chains drawn from one sample of a study of blood T cell repertoires in COVID-19. Sequencing used immunoSEQ multiplex PCR; TCRdb keeps in-frame clones, though not all of them. Here the sample spans 120,000 to 150,000 clones, 88% being singletons. The sequencing sample was made of peripheral blood. These receptors were taken from a human donor in a cohort sampled during active COVID-19. CDR3s include the opening cysteine and the closing phenylalanine or tryptophan. The order of the fields is J gene, V gene, clone size, D gene, CDR3 DNA, CDR3 protein. The D gene is left open where the match is weak. Clone size is shown for a subset of rows, as once, few, many or a class of expanded clone.

TRBJ1-2	TRBV19	NA	TRBD1	TGTGCCAGTAGTAAGGGGGACAGCTCTCTTTATGGCTACACCTTC	CASSKGDSSLYGYTF
TRBJ2-5	TRBV18	NA	TRBD2	TGTGCCAGCTCACCTACCCGGGGGGAAGAGACCCAGTACTTC	CASSPTRGEETQYF
TRBJ2-2	TRBV5-1	NA	TRBD2	TGCGCCAGCAGCGCACTAGCGGGGGGGTCCAACACCGGGGAGCTGTTTTTT	CASSALAGGSNTGELFF
TRBJ1-1	TRBV5-1	NA	TRBD1	TGCGCCAGCAGCTTGGGCGGGACAGGAATGAACACTGAAGCTTTCTTT	CASSLGGTGMNTEAFF
TRBJ1-1	TRBV7-3	NA	NA	TGTGCCAGCAGCTTAAGTCGAGAGAACACTGAAGCTTTCTTT	CASSLSRENTEAFF
TRBJ2-5	TRBV6-5	NA	NA	TGTGCCAGCAGTTACAGGGGGGAGACCCAGTACTTC	CASSYRGETQYF
TRBJ2-5	TRBV7-2	NA	NA	TGTGCCAGCAGCTTAGCGCACAGCCGGATAGAGACCCAGTACTTC	CASSLAHSRIETQYF
TRBJ1-2	TRBV11-2	few	NA	TGTGCCAGCAGCTTAGCCGGCAGGGTCTATGGCTACACCTTC	CASSLAGRVYGYTF
TRBJ1-5	TRBV2	NA	TRBD1	TGTGCCAGCAGACCCGGGACAGGGGTTCAGCCCCAGCATTTT	CASRPGTGVQPQHF
TRBJ1-3	TRBV5-6	NA	NA	TGTGCCAGCAGCTTGACAGGGTCAGGAAACACCATATATTTT	CASSLTGSGNTIYF
TRBJ1-4	TRBV5-1	NA	NA	TGCGCCAGCAGCTTGGGTCCAGGGGCTAATGAAAAACTGTTTTTT	CASSLGPGANEKLFF
TRBJ2-1	TRBV3-1/TRBV3-2	NA	TRBD1	TGTGCCAGCAGCCAAGATGGGGGGAGGACAGGGCCTTACAATGAGCAGTTCTTC	CASSQDGGRTGPYNEQFF
TRBJ2-5	TRBV5-8	NA	TRBD2	TGTGCCAGCAGCGCCCCGGGACTAGCGGGGGGCCAGTACTTC	CASSAPGLAGGQYF
TRBJ2-7	TRBV19	NA	TRBD1	TGTGCCAGTAGACAATCCGGGACAGGGTTCTACGAGCAGTACTTC	CASRQSGTGFYEQYF
TRBJ2-1	TRBV10-1	NA	NA	TGCGCCAGCAGTAGGGACATACAATGGGAGCAGTTCTTC	CASSRDIQWEQFF
TRBJ1-5	TRBV28	few	TRBD1	TGTGCCAGCAGCCCGACAGGGGGTGGCCAGCATTTT	CASSPTGGGQHF
TRBJ1-6	TRBV7-2	NA	TRBD1	TGTGCCAGCAGCTTAGGACAGGGTATATCTCTATCACCCCTCCACTTT	CASSLGQGISLSPLHF
TRBJ2-7	TRBV28	few	NA	TGTGCCAGTGGCTCCGGGACACCCCCCTACGAGCAGTACTTC	CASGSGTPPYEQYF
TRBJ2-2	TRBV10-1	NA	NA	TGCGCCAGCAGTGAAACCAGCACCGGGGAGCTGTTTTTT	CASSETSTGELFF
TRBJ1-2	TRBV28	once	NA	TGTGCCAGCAGTTCTCCCCCCGGGGGGGACTATGGCTACACCTTC	CASSSPPGGDYGYTF
TRBJ2-7	TRBV7-9	few	NA	TGTGCCAGCAGCTTAGAGGTCAGGCCCTACGAGCAGTACTTC	CASSLEVRPYEQYF
TRBJ2-2	TRBV5-1	few	TRBD1	TGCGCCAGCAGCTTGACCGGGACAGGGGATGCCGGGGAGCTGTTTTTT	CASSLTGTGDAGELFF
TRBJ2-3	TRBV15	NA	TRBD2	TGTGCCACCAGCAGAGGACTAGCGGGCGGCGCAGATACGCAGTATTTT	CATSRGLAGGADTQYF
TRBJ1-1	TRBV28	NA	NA	TGTGCCAGCAGTTCCCGGGAGAGGGCTTTCTTT	CASSSRERAFF
TRBJ2-2	TRBV7-8	NA	NA	TGTGCCAGCAGCCTCACCGGAGGCTCGCTGTTTTTT	CASSLTGGSLFF
TRBJ2-3	TRBV20-1	NA	NA	TGCAGTGCTAGCCCGGGGGATACGCAGTATTTT	CSASPGDTQYF
TRBJ2-3	TRBV11-3	NA	TRBD2	TGTGCCAGCAGCTTTAGGTACACTAGCGGGAGCACAGATACGCAGTATTTT	CASSFRYTSGSTDTQYF
TRBJ2-2	TRBV29-1	NA	TRBD1	TGCAGCGTGTCGACAGGGAAGGGCACCGGGGAGCTGTTTTTT	CSVSTGKGTGELFF
TRBJ1-5	TRBV28	NA	NA	TGTGCCAGCAGTTTAAATGGTCTGAGGAATCAGCCCCAGCATTTT	CASSLNGLRNQPQHF
TRBJ1-2	TRBV12-3/TRBV12-4	NA	NA	TGTGCCAGCAGTTTAGCGCAGGGTGGCGGCTACACCTTC	CASSLAQGGGYTF
TRBJ2-5	TRBV11-2	NA	NA	TGTGCCAGCAGCCGAGGAGACAGAGCCCAAGAGACCCAGTACTTC	CASSRGDRAQETQYF
TRBJ1-5	TRBV6-4	NA	TRBD1	TGTGCCAGCAGTGACCGATCTGACAGGGGGGTTGCTCAGCCCCAGCATTTT	CASSDRSDRGVAQPQHF
TRBJ2-1	TRBV7-2	NA	NA	TGTGCCAGCAGCGTTGTAACGAGCTCCTACAATGAGCAGTTCTTC	CASSVVTSSYNEQFF
TRBJ2-7	TRBV6-5	NA	TRBD1	TGTGCCAGCAGTCAATACGGGACAGGGGGCGGGGAGCAGTACTTC	CASSQYGTGGGEQYF
TRBJ2-7	TRBV28	NA	TRBD1	TGTGCCAGCAGTTTGGGACAGGGGAAAATTACCTACGAGCAGTACTTC	CASSLGQGKITYEQYF
TRBJ2-2	TRBV24-1	few	NA	TGTGCCACCAGTGATTTGGGGCAGACCCTTCCCGGGGAGCTGTTTTTT	CATSDLGQTLPGELFF
TRBJ2-2	TRBV6-6	NA	TRBD1	TGTGCCACCGGTCGACCGCTGGGACAGGGGAGTCCCGGGGAGCTGTTTTTT	CATGRPLGQGSPGELFF
TRBJ1-5	TRBV2	few	NA	TGTGCCAGCAGTGCCCAGACAGGCCTGAGCAATCAGCCCCAGCATTTT	CASSAQTGLSNQPQHF
TRBJ2-1	TRBV6-5	once	TRBD1	TGTGCCAGCAGCGTTAGGGGGCCCAACTACAATGAGCAGTTCTTC	CASSVRGPNYNEQFF
TRBJ2-1	TRBV3-1/TRBV3-2	NA	TRBD1	TGTGCCAGCAGCCGGGACAGGGTGGAGGGTGAGCAGTTCTTC	CASSRDRVEGEQFF
TRBJ2-1	TRBV7-2	NA	NA	TGTGCCAGCAGCTTACTCGCCCATCCTAGGAATGAGCAGTTCTTC	CASSLLAHPRNEQFF
TRBJ1-5	TRBV2	NA	NA	TGTGCCAGCAGTGAAGGGCAGGGGAATCAGCCCCAGCATTTT	CASSEGQGNQPQHF
TRBJ2-1	TRBV4-3	NA	NA	TGCGCCAGCAGCCATCGCTTGGAGGGGCCGGCAAATGAGCAGTTCTTC	CASSHRLEGPANEQFF
TRBJ2-1	TRBV7-2	NA	TRBD1	TGTGCCAGCAGCTTAGCGGGGACAGGGGTGGTAAATGAGCAGTTCTTC	CASSLAGTGVVNEQFF
TRBJ2-3	TRBV6-5	NA	NA	TGTGCCAGCAGTTACTCGATTACGGGACTGCAGTATTTT	CASSYSITGLQYF
TRBJ2-7	TRBV7-8	once	TRBD2	TGTGCCAGCAAGAGCGGGGGCCACGAGCAGTACTTC	CASKSGGHEQYF
TRBJ2-5	TRBV20-1	NA	NA	TGCAGTGCTGGGGGGGCCGAGACCCAGTACTTC	CSAGGAETQYF
TRBJ2-1	TRBV6-4	once	NA	TGTGCCAGCAGTGAGGGCAGAGGGAAGAACAATGAGCAGTTCTTC	CASSEGRGKNNEQFF
TRBJ2-1	TRBV11-2	once	TRBD1	TGTGCCAGCAGCTTAGAACCCACCGGGACAGGGGGCTACAATGAGCAGTTCTTC	CASSLEPTGTGGYNEQFF
TRBJ2-7	TRBV4-2	NA	TRBD2	TGTGCCAGCAGCCAAGAATGGGGGGGTTACGAGCAGTACTTC	CASSQEWGGYEQYF
TRBJ1-2	TRBV7-9	NA	TRBD1	TGTGCCAGCAGCCCGGACAGGGGGCCACTGGGCTACACCTTC	CASSPDRGPLGYTF
TRBJ1-5	TRBV7-9	NA	TRBD1	TGTGCCAGCAGCGCGGACAGGGGGCTAGGGTATAGCAATCAGCCCCAGCATTTT	CASSADRGLGYSNQPQHF